This T cell receptor beta chain comes out of a study of cytomegalovirus exposure and HLA in healthy donors. On this clone itself: The target antigen is unknown.

Points from the study as a whole: Later on, a genetic analysis was performed. It linked a missense variant in DCLRE1C with V- and J-gene trimming of TCR beta. Associated with cytomegalovirus, according to the listing, were fewer than 200 TCR beta chains.

The V gene's germline CDR1 is LGHNA and CDR2 YNFKEQ. V shed 0 bases and J 8 bases; nucleotides not matched to a gene: 12. The CDR3 sequence is 18 residues long. Primers: 60 Vbeta forward and 13 Jbeta reverse. TCRdb's table, derived via immunoSEQ multiplex PCR, lists solely in-frame clones and lacks some. The sample holds 90,000 to 130,000 clones, roughly 73% seen once. The sequenced sample consisted of PBMCs. The chain has TRBV4-2 and TRBJ2-1; 11 bases map to TRBD1. This TCR was recovered from a woman in her 30s in good health and CMV-seronegative. CDR3 sequence: CASSQEHWRTGGWDEQFF. The CDR3 bases are TGTGCCAGCAGCCAAGAGCATTGGAGGACAGGGGGCTGGGATGAGCAGTTCTTC.